This TCR beta chain was profiled in a study of blood T cell repertoires in COVID-19. At the level of the study: Samples came from the United States, Italy and Spain, spanning acute and convalescent COVID-19. PBMCs, B-cell-depleted T cells, or T cells provided the cDNA or gDNA that made up the material.

V lost 2 bases, J lost 5 bases, and 4 bases stayed unmatched. Germline V gene data show CDR1 as KGHSH and CDR2 as LQKENI. The CDR3 loop spans 15 amino acids. On this clone itself: Distinct nucleotide sequences in the sample also encode this CDR3.

Profiled with immunoSEQ multiplex PCR; TCRdb holds only in-frame clones, not every one. The profile shows tens of thousands of clones, roughly 89% of them singletons. Sequenced material: peripheral blood. This clonotype was obtained from a man aged 25 to 40 with acute or convalescent COVID-19. The V and J genes are TRBV18 and TRBJ2-1; 9 bases are shared with TRBD2. The chain's CDR3 is CASSPGSGRDNEQFF. The CDR3 nucleotides read TGTGCCAGCTCACCAGGTAGCGGGAGAGACAATGAGCAGTTCTTC.